Each of the 2 T cell receptor beta chains below was sequenced from the same sample in a study of blood T cell repertoires in COVID-19. The data were produced by immunoSEQ multiplex PCR, yet TCRdb's version contains in-frame clones alone and is incomplete. The table records 130,000 to 150,000 clones, 80% to 90% of them present only once. The sequencing input was peripheral blood. These receptors were collected from a man aged 18-30 years with COVID-19, enrolled during active disease.

The chain links TRBV7-9 to TRBJ1-2, with D tentatively TRBD1 (5 bases). Trimming left V 5 bases short and J 3 bases short, with 22 bases between. The CDR3 spans 17 residues. Looked up from germline, CDR1 is SEHNR and CDR2 is FQNEAQ (reference sequence). The CDR3 reads CASSPLEGSPIDYGYTF. CDR3 DNA: TGTGCCAGCAGCCCTCTGGAGGGGTCCCCTATCGACTATGGCTACACCTTC.

The J gene is TRBJ2-7, the V gene TRBV28; 7 bases align to TRBD2. The CDR3 consists of 14 residues. V lost 5 bases to trimming and J lost 7 bases; unmatched junction nucleotides: 11. Germline CDR1 MDHEN, CDR2 SYDVKM. The CDR3 loop is CASSLLGAGGEQYF. In nucleotides, the CDR3 is TGTGCCAGCAGTCTACTAGGGGCCGGGGGGGAGCAGTACTTC.